The clone carrying this T cell receptor (beta chain) appeared a few times. The antigen remains unidentified. TCRdb independently ran MiXCR on the 5' RACE reads; one entry per CDR3 protein. The sample consists of under 20,000 distinct CDR3 sequences, 9% to 10% of them appearing once. This sample is part of a study of spatial heterogeneity in lung cancer. Time point indicated: blood at routine non-recurrence follow-up after resection. TCRs were sequenced from unsorted whole RNA of tumor, nontumor lung or PBMC. Broader study findings: The study found ubiquitous expanded tumor TCRs in blood more at resection than follow-up.

Sequenced material: PBMCs, taken at follow-up. The source of this sequence is a female donor with early-stage non-small cell lung cancer.

The CDR3 sequence is CASNSLGSSNTGELFF. In DNA, the CDR3 is TGTGCCAGCAATTCCTTGGGGTCATCGAACACCGGGGAGCTGTTTTTT. This chain connects TRBV2 to TRBJ2-2; unclear D gene. Germline CDR1 SNHLY, CDR2 FYNNEI. This CDR3 comprises 16 residues. The V and J ends lost 7 bases and 0 bases respectively, with 15 bases between them.